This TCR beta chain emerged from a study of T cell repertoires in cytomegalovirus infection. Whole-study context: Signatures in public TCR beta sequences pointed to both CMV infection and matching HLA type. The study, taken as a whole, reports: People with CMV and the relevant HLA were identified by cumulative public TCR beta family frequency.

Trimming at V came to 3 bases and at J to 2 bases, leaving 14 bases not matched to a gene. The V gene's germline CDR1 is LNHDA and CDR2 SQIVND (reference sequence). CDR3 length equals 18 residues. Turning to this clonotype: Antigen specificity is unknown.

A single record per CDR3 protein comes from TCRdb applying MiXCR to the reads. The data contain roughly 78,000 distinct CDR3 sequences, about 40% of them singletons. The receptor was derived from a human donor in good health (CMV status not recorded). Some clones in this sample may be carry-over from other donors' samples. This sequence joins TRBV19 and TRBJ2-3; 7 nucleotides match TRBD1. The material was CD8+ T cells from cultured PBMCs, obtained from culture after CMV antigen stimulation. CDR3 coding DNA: TGTGCCAGTAGTATCGGGACAGCCTATGGCGGATTCACAGATACGCAGTATTTT. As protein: CASSIGTAYGGFTDTQYF. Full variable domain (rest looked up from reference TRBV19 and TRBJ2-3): DGGITQSPKYLFRKEGQNVTLSCEQNLNHDAMYWYRQDPGQGLRLIYYSQIVNDFQKGDIAEGYSVSREKKESFPLTVTSAQKNPTAFYLCASSIGTAYGGFTDTQYFGPGTRLTVL.